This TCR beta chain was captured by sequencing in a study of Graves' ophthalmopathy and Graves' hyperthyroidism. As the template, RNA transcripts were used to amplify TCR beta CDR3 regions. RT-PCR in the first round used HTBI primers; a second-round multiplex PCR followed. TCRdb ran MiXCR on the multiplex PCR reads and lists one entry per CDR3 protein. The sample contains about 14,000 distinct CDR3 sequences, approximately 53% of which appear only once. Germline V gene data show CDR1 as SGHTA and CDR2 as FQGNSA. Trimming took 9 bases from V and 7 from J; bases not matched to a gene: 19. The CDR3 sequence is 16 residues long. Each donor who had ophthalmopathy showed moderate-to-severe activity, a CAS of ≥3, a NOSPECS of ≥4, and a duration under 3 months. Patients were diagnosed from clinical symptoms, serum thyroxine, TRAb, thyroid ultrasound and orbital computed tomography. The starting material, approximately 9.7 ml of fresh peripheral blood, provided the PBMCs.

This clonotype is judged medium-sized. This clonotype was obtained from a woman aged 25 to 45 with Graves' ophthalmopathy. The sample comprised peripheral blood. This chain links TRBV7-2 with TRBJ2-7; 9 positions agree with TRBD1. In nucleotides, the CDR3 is TGTGCCAGTCGTCCACCGGGCACAGGGGGCCACTTGGAGCAGTACTTC. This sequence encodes CASRPPGTGGHLEQYF. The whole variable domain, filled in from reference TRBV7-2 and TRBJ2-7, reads GAGVSQSPSNKVTEKGKDVELRCDPISGHTALYWYRQSLGQGLEFLIYFQGNSAPDKSGLPSDRFSAERTGGSVSTLTIQRTQQEDSAVYLCASRPPGTGGHLEQYFGPGTRLTVT.